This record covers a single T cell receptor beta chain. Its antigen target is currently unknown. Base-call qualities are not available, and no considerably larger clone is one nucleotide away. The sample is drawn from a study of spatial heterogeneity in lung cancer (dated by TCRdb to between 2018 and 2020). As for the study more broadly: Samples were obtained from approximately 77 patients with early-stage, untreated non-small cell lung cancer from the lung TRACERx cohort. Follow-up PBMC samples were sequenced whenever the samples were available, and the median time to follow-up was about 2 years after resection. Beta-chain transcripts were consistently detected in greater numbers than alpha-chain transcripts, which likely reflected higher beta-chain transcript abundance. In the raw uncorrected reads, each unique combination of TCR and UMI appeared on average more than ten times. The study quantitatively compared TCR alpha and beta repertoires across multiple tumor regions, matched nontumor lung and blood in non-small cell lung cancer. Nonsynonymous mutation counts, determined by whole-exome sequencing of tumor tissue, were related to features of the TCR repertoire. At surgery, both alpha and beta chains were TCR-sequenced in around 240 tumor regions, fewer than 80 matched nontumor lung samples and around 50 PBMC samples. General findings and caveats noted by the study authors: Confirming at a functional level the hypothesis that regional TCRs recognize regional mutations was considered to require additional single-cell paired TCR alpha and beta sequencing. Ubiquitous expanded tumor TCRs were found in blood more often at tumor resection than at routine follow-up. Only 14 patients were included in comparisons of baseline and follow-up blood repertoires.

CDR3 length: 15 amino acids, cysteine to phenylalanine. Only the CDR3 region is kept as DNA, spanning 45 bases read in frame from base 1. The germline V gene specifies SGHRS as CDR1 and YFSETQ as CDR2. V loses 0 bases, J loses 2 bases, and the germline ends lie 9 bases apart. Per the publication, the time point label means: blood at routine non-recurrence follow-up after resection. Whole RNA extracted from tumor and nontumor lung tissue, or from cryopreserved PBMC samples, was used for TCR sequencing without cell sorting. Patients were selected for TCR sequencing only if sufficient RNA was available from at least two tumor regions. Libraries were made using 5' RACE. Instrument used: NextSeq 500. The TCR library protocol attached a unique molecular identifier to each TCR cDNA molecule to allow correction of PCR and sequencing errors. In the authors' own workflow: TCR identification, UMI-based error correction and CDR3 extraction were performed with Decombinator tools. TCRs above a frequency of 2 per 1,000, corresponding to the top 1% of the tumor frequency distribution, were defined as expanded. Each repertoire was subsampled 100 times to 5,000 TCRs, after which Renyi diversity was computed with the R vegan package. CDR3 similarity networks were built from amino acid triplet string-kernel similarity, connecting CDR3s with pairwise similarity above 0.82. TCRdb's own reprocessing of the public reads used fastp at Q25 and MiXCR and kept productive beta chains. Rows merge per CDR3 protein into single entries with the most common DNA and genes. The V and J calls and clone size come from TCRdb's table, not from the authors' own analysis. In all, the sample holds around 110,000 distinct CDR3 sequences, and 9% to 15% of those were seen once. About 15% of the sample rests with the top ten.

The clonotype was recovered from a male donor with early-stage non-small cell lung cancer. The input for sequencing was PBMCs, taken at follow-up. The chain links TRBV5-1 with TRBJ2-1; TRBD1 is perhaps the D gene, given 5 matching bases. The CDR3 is CASSLGVDTYNEQFF. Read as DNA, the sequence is TGCGCCAGCAGCTTGGGGGTGGACACCTACAATGAGCAGTTCTTC.